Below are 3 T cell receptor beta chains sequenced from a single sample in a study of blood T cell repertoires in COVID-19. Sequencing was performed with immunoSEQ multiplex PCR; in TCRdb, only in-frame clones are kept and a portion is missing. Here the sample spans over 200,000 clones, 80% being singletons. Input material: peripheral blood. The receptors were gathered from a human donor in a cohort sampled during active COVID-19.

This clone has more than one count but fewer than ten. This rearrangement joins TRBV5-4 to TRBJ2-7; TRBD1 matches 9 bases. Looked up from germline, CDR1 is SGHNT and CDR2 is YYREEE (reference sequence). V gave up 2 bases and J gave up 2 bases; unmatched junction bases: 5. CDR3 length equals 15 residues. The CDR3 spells CASSFAGTGPYEQYF. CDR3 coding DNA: TGTGCCAGCAGCTTTGCCGGGACAGGGCCCTACGAGCAGTACTTC.

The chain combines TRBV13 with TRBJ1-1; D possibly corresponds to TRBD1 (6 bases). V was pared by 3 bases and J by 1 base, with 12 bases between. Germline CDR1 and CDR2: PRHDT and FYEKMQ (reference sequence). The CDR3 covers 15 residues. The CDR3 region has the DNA TGTGCCAGCAGCTTCTGGGGGCGAAAGAACACTGAAGCTTTCTTT. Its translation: CASSFWGRKNTEAFF.

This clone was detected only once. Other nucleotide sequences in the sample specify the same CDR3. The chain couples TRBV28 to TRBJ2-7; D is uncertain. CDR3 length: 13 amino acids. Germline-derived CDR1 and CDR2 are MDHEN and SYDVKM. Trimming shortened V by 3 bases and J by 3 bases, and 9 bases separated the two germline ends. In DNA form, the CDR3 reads TGTGCCAGCAGTTTCAGTCAGAACTACGAGCAGTACTTC. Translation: CASSFSQNYEQYF.